The present T cell receptor (beta chain) was sequenced within a study of T-cell reconstitution after alpha-beta-depleted transplantation in children. This clonotype has more than one count but fewer than ten. The antigen remains undetermined. General observations from the study: Hyperexpanded clones declined; after one year, newly produced T cells mostly supplied diversity. Alpha-beta T cells present about two months after transplant were reported to originate from several hundred expanded graft clones.

CDR1 and CDR2 (germline): DFQATT, SNEGSKA (reference sequence). The CDR3 totals 13 residues. V lost 5 bases and J lost 2, with 13 bases in between. Researchers prepared the TCRbeta library using unique molecular identifiers, the study reports. TCRdb reanalysed the PCR reads using MiXCR and keeps one entry per CDR3 protein. The sample gives a few hundred thousand distinct CDR3 sequences, more than 20% of which show up once; less than 40% is in the top ten. The chain employs TRBV20-1 and TRBJ2-7; weak D call: TRBD2 (5 bases). This sample comprised PBMCs, obtained before TCRalphabeta/CD19-depleted stem cell transplant. The TCR originated in a boy in the first two years of life with Wiskott-Aldrich syndrome, due to receive a stem cell transplant. This CDR3 is CSAPASGAYEQYF. The CDR3 DNA follows: TGCAGTGCTCCCGCGTCCGGGGCCTACGAGCAGTACTTC.